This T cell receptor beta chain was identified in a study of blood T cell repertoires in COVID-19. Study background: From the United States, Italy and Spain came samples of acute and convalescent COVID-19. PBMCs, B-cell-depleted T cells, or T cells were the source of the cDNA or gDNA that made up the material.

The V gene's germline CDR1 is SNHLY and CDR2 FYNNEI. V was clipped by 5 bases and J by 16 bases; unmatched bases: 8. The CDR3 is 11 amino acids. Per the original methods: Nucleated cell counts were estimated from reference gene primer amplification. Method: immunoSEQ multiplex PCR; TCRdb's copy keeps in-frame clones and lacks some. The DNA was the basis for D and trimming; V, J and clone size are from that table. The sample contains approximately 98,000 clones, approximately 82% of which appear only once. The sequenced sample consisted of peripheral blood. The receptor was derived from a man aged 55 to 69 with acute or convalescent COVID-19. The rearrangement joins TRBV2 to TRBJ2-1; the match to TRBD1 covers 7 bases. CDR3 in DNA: TGTGCCAGCAGTTACTCAGGGGGTCATTTCTTC. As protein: CASSYSGGHFF.